This T cell receptor (beta chain) is from a study of regulatory T cells in long-lasting Graves disease. Germline CDR1 and CDR2: GTSNPN and SVGIG (reference sequence). The CDR3 spans 16 residues. The ends lost 1 base at V and 8 bases at J; junction bases unmatched: 13. Assembly of TCR beta libraries relied on iRepertoire HTBI primers together with Arm-PCR of CDR3 regions. TCRdb called the multiplex PCR reads again in MiXCR, with one record for every CDR3 protein. The sample has about 540,000 distinct CDR3 sequences, about 13% seen once. The time point was: newly diagnosed GD, antithyroid drugs for less than 3 months. After RNA was extracted from PBMCs, the TCR library was made from it. It was American Thyroid Association guidelines that determined Graves' disease diagnosis. In addition, the sample was reused for a study of T cells in Graves' hyperthyroidism and ophthalmopathy.

The TCR sequence derives from a man aged 25 to 45 with Graves disease. The sample was peripheral blood mononuclear cells (PBMCs), taken at new diagnosis, from a patient treated with antithyroid drugs. V and J are TRBV30 and TRBJ2-4, with 8 bases fitting TRBD2. CDR3 sequence: CAWSGAGSGIGYIQYF. CDR3 bases: TGTGCCTGGAGTGGGGCGGGTAGCGGGATCGGCTACATTCAGTACTTC.